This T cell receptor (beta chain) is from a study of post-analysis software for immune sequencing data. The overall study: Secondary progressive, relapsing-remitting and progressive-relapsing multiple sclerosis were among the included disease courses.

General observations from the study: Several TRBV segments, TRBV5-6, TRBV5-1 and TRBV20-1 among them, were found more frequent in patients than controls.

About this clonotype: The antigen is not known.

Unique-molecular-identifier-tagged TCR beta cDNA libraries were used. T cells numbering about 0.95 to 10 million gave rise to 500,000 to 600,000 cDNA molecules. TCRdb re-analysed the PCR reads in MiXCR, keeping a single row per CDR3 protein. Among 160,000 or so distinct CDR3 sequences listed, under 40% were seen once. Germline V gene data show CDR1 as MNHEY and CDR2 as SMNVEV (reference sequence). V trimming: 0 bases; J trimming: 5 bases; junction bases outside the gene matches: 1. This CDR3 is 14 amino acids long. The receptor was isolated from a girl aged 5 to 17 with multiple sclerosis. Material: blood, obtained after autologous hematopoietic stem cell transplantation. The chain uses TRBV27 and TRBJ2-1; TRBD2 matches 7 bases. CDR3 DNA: TGTGCCAGCAGTTTATCAGGGACTAACAATGAGCAGTTCTTC. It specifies CASSLSGTNNEQFF.